Each of the 24 T cell receptor beta chains below was sequenced from the same sample in a study of OX40 agonist ivuxolimab in advanced cancers. Sequencing used immunoSEQ multiplex PCR; TCRdb keeps in-frame clones, though not all of them. The sample carries around 110,000 clones, around 93% recorded once. The sequences come from CD4+ or CD8+ T cells sorted from blood, collected in a trial of the OX40 agonist ivuxolimab. The receptors originated from an adult with an advanced solid tumor such as melanoma, head and neck, liver or kidney cancer.

This chain uses TRBV7-2 with TRBJ1-2; the D gene is possibly TRBD1 (6 bases). In germline, CDR1 is SGHTA, CDR2 FQGNSA. The CDR3 extends over 15 amino acids. Trimming took off 3 bases at V and 4 bases at J, with 15 bases between the two ends. The CDR3 DNA sequence: TGTGCCAGCAGCTTCGGGACAATCGAGGGCTATGGCTACACCTTC. Translated, it gives CASSFGTIEGYGYTF.

The rearrangement links TRBV5-1 to TRBJ2-7; TRBD1 is a possible D gene (6 bases). Germline V gene data show CDR1 as SGHRS and CDR2 as YFSETQ. The CDR3 has 13 amino acids. Trimming removed 4 bases at V and 2 bases at J, with 10 bases between. As DNA, the CDR3 is TGCGCCAGCAGCACGACAGGTACCTACGAGCAGTACTTC. Amino acid sequence: CASSTTGTYEQYF.

The gene calls are TRBV6-1 and TRBJ2-5; 9 bases agree with TRBD2. Germline CDR1 and CDR2: MNHNS and SASEGT. Germline trimming cut 3 bases from V and 1 base from J; bases unmatched to any gene: 6. The CDR3 spans 16 residues. CDR3 sequence (DNA): TGTGCCAGCAGTGACAGTCCTAGCGGGATCCAAGAGACCCAGTACTTC. This gives the protein CASSDSPSGIQETQYF.

J is TRBJ1-3 and V is TRBV6-1; D is ambiguous. CDR1 is MNHNS, CDR2 SASEGT, per germline. The CDR3 runs 15 residues. Trimming cost V 2 bases and J 0 bases, with 8 bases left between them. CDR3 loop: CASSEFLASGNTIYF. The DNA of the CDR3 is TGTGCCAGCAGTGAATTTTTAGCCTCTGGAAACACCATATATTTT.

The chain recombines TRBV6-5 with TRBJ2-1; tentatively, D is TRBD2 (6 bases). The V end lost 7 bases, the J end lost 10 bases, and 17 bases lay between the germline ends. The CDR3 is made up of 13 amino acids. Germline V lookup: CDR1 MNHEY, CDR2 SVGAGI. The CDR3 loop is CASNLWDSGEQFF. CDR3 nucleotides: TGTGCCAGCAATCTCTGGGACTCCGGGGAGCAGTTCTTC.

The chain uses TRBV21-1 and TRBJ1-1; the table's D call, TRBD1, was not checked against the DNA. TRBV21-1 is a recognized pseudogene. This CDR3 is built from 16 residues. The CDR3 DNA reads TGTGCCAGCAGCAAAACCCCCCGGCAGGAAGACACTGAAGCTTTCTTT. Translating it yields CASSKTPRQEDTEAFF.

V is TRBV10-2 and J is TRBJ2-2; D unclear. The CDR3 has 16 amino acids. V lost 0 bases, J lost 2 bases, and 10 bases lay in between. Per the germline V gene, CDR1 is WSHSY and CDR2 is SAAADI. The CDR3 here is CASSESTLTNTGELFF. For the CDR3, the DNA is TGCGCCAGCAGTGAGTCAACGTTAACCAACACCGGGGAGCTGTTTTTT.

This clone was seen just once. Other DNA sequences from this sample encode an identical CDR3 as well. The rearrangement joins TRBV7-9 to TRBJ1-3; D call uncertain. CDR1 SEHNR and CDR2 FQNEAQ come from the germline V gene (reference sequence). CDR3 length equals 13 residues. Trimming cost V 1 base and J 3 bases, with 4 bases left between them. The CDR3 coding sequence is TGTGCCAGCAGCTTAGGAAGTGGAAACACCATATATTTT. This encodes CASSLGSGNTIYF.

This chain links TRBV6-5 with TRBJ2-7; 9 bases align to TRBD1. This CDR3 comprises 14 residues. Germline V CDR1 and CDR2: MNHEY, SVGAGI. V gave up 6 bases and J gave up 3 bases; unmatched junction bases: 6. CDR3 sequence: CASSSPGQGYEQYF. The CDR3 DNA is TGTGCCAGCAGCAGTCCGGGACAGGGCTACGAGCAGTACTTC.

V is TRBV5-1 and J is TRBJ1-1; D is unclear. Germline V gene lookup returns CDR1 SGHRS and CDR2 YFSETQ. V was trimmed by 4 bases and J by 3 bases, leaving 13 bases between them. The CDR3 covers 14 residues. CDR3 residues: CASSVDGIDTEAFF. CDR3 coding DNA: TGCGCCAGCAGCGTGGACGGAATAGACACTGAAGCTTTCTTT.

This chain uses TRBV7-9 with TRBJ1-4; 9 bases agree with TRBD1. Germline V gene sequence: CDR1 SEHNR, CDR2 FQNEAQ (reference sequence). The trim removed 4 bases at V and 6 bases at J, leaving 6 bases unmatched. CDR3 length: 15 amino acids. CDR3 amino acids: CASSSTGGSDEKLFF. CDR3 sequence (DNA): TGTGCCAGCAGCTCCACAGGGGGCAGCGATGAAAAACTGTTTTTT.

The chain combines TRBV18 with TRBJ2-2; D gene unclear. This CDR3 comprises 13 residues. The germline V gene encodes CDR1 KGHSH and CDR2 LQKENI. V shed 1 base and J shed 6 bases, with 6 bases lying between them. This CDR3 is CASSPRSPGELFF. CDR3 coding DNA: TGTGCCAGCTCACCACGGTCACCCGGGGAGCTGTTTTTT.

The chain uses TRBV19 and TRBJ1-1; D unclear. Per the germline V gene, CDR1 is LNHDA and CDR2 is SQIVND (reference sequence). The length of the CDR3 is 12 residues. Trimming took off 6 bases at V and 5 bases at J, with 10 bases between the two ends. CDR3 sequence: CASRQAGTEAFF. As DNA, the CDR3 is TGTGCCAGTAGGCAGGCCGGAACTGAAGCTTTCTTT.

This chain uses TRBV27 with TRBJ2-5; D is perhaps TRBD1 (6 bases). Looked up from germline, CDR1 is MNHEY and CDR2 is SMNVEV (reference sequence). The CDR3 length is 14 residues. V lost 4 bases and J lost 2, with 11 bases in between. CDR3 nucleotide sequence: TGTGCCAGCAGTTCCGCACAGGGTCAAGAGACCCAGTACTTC. It encodes CASSSAQGQETQYF.

This chain uses TRBV7-3 with TRBJ2-1; either TRBD1 or TRBD2 may supply D (6 bases each). Trimming pared 5 bases from V and 7 bases from J, leaving 18 bases between. Germline CDR1 is SGHTA and CDR2 is FQGTGA. The CDR3 has 15 residues. The CDR3 nucleotides are TGTGCCAGCAGCCCAACGGGGGCGAGCAGGAATGAGCAGTTCTTC. Protein sequence: CASSPTGASRNEQFF.

The chain uses TRBV28 and TRBJ2-4; D is unresolved. The CDR3 spans 16 residues. Germline V lookup: CDR1 MDHEN, CDR2 SYDVKM. Trimming removed 2 bases from V and 0 bases from J, with 11 bases in between. CDR3 nucleotides: TGTGCCAGCAGTTTAGCAGCCTCTGTAGCCAAAAACATTCAGTACTTC. Translating it yields CASSLAASVAKNIQYF.

The chain uses TRBV9 and TRBJ1-3; possibly TRBD1 for D (5 bases). This CDR3 is 18 amino acids long. Trimming pared 0 bases from V and 1 base from J, leaving 17 bases between. Germline values: CDR1 SGDLS, CDR2 YYNGEE. CDR3 amino acids: CASSVATQGRQSGNTIYF. CDR3 nucleotides: TGTGCCAGCAGCGTAGCTACGCAGGGCCGGCAATCTGGAAACACCATATATTTT. Using reference TRBV9 and TRBJ1-3 for the parts outside the CDR3, the full variable domain is DSGVTQTPKHLITATGQRVTLRCSPRSGDLSVYWYQQSLDQGLQFLIQYYNGEERAKGNILERFSAQQFPDLHSELNLSSLELGDSALYFCASSVATQGRQSGNTIYFGEGSWLTVV.

This clone was detected only once. The rearrangement links TRBV7-2 to TRBJ2-1; the match to TRBD2 covers 11 bases. The ends lost 5 bases at V and 2 bases at J; junction bases unmatched: 8. This CDR3 comprises 17 residues. Germline lookup yields CDR1 SGHTA and CDR2 FQGNSA. In DNA, the CDR3 is TGTGCCAGCAGCCCGGGACTAGCGGAACGAGCCTACAATGAGCAGTTCTTC. Translated, it gives CASSPGLAERAYNEQFF.

The chain links TRBV4-1 to TRBJ2-1; no clear D gene. From germline, CDR1 is MGHRA and CDR2 YSYEKL. The germline V and J ends were trimmed by 2 bases and 1 base, with 12 bases remaining between them. The CDR3 is made up of 16 amino acids. The CDR3 DNA reads TGCGCCAGCAGCCAACAGCTAGGTACGTCCTACAATGAGCAGTTCTTC. Its translation is CASSQQLGTSYNEQFF.

This chain uses TRBV5-1 with TRBJ2-2; no firm D call. CDR3 length equals 15 residues. Trimming stripped 0 bases from V and 0 bases from J, with 6 bases between. Germline V gene data show CDR1 as SGHRS and CDR2 as YFSETQ. The CDR3 loop reads CASSLGGSNTGELFF. The CDR3 nucleotides read TGCGCCAGCAGCTTGGGCGGCTCGAACACCGGGGAGCTGTTTTTT.

This chain links TRBV5-8 with TRBJ2-1, with D possibly TRBD1 on 6 matching bases. CDR3 length equals 13 residues. Germline CDR1 is SGHTS and CDR2 is YDEGEE. V lost 0 bases and J 7 bases, leaving 8 bases between the germline ends. The CDR3 protein is CASSLERGNEQFF. The CDR3 bases are TGTGCCAGCAGCTTGGAGAGGGGGAATGAGCAGTTCTTC.

The chain combines TRBV30 with TRBJ1-5; D unclear. Trimming pared 3 bases from V and 3 bases from J, leaving 12 bases between. The length of the CDR3 is 14 residues. The germline CDR1 and CDR2 sequences are GTSNPN and SVGIG (reference sequence). The CDR3, as DNA: TGTGCCTGGAGGGGCCTCGGGGACAATCAGCCCCAGCATTTT. Translating it yields CAWRGLGDNQPQHF.

V gene TRBV6-5 combines with J gene TRBJ2-2; no reliable D call. Germline CDR1 MNHEY, CDR2 SVGAGI. V lost 2 bases, J lost 1 base, and 5 bases lay in between. This CDR3 is built from 14 residues. In nucleotides, the CDR3 is TGTGCCAGCAGTTACCAGATGAACACCGGGGAGCTGTTTTTT. Amino acid sequence: CASSYQMNTGELFF.

The chain combines TRBV30 with TRBJ1-6; TRBD1 matches 7 bases. CDR1 and CDR2 from the germline V gene are GTSNPN and SVGIG (reference sequence). The ends lost 0 bases at V and 7 bases at J; junction bases unmatched: 6. The CDR3 runs to 15 residues. The CDR3 DNA is TGTGCCTGGAGTGTACAGGGGAGGGGGAATTCACCCCTCCACTTT. Encoded protein: CAWSVQGRGNSPLHF.